The sequence of this T cell receptor beta chain was determined in a study of blood T cell repertoires in COVID-19. Overall study context: Researchers got acute and convalescent COVID-19 samples from the United States, Italy and Spain.

Categorization into cohorts depended on clinical history that participants reported. CDR3 length: 18 amino acids. V shed 2 bases, J shed 1 base, and the junction held 7 bases outside the gene matches. Germline V CDR1 and CDR2: SGHRS, YFSETQ. A single count supports this clone. Sequencing was performed with immunoSEQ multiplex PCR; in TCRdb, only in-frame clones are kept and a portion is missing. The data hold about 270,000 clones, with roughly nine tenths observed a single time. The specimen sequenced was PBMCs or T cells enriched from blood (not recorded which). The TCR sequence derives from a woman aged 60-70 years who had recovered from COVID-19. The chain combines TRBV5-1 with TRBJ2-1; 12 nucleotides agree with TRBD2. Here the CDR3 reads CASSFGLAGWGSYNEQFF. CDR3 bases: TGCGCCAGCAGCTTCGGACTAGCGGGATGGGGATCCTACAATGAGCAGTTCTTC.